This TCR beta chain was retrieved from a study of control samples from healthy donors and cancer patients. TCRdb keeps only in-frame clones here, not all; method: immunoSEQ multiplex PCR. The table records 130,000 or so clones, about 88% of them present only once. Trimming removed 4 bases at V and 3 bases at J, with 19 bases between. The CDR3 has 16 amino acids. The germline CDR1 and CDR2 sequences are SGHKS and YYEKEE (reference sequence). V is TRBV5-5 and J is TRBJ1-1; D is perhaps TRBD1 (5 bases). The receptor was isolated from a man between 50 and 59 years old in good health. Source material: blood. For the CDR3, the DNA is TGTGCCAGCAGCCACGGGACGGGTAGGGATCACACTGAAGCTTTCTTT. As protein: CASSHGTGRDHTEAFF.